The entry below describes one T cell receptor beta chain. The germline V and J ends were trimmed by 2 bases and 5 bases, with 20 bases remaining between them. Germline CDR1 reads ENHRY; CDR2 reads SYGVKD. The length of the CDR3 is 17 residues. This entry belongs to a study of blood T cells in healthy people across ages. A sample-barcoded 5' primer and a J-beta primer mix were used in a second PCR of about 7 to 12 cycles. Individual samples furnished no less than 2.5 million CDR3-containing paired-end reads apiece. TCRdb re-called the 5' RACE reads with MiXCR, one entry per CDR3 protein. The sample carries around 1.5 million distinct CDR3 sequences, 55% to 75% recorded once.

The receptor was isolated from a man between 18 and 29 years old in good health. The sequenced material came from blood. The gene calls are TRBV10-3 and TRBJ2-3; D is perhaps TRBD1 or TRBD2 (6 bases each). The CDR3 nucleotides are TGTGCCATCAGTGAGGGCCCGATAGCGGAGGGGGGAGATACGCAGTATTTT. The encoded protein is CAISEGPIAEGGDTQYF.